The entry below gives a single T cell receptor (beta chain) sequence along with its context. Using immunoSEQ multiplex PCR, the repertoire was profiled, and TCRdb retains in-frame clones only, with some absent. The table has tens of thousands of clones, 90% to 95% seen once; the top ten hold approximately 1.7%. The sample is drawn from a study of T cell changes during pregnancy in multiple sclerosis. The CDR3 spans 16 residues. The germline gives CDR1 LNHNV, CDR2 YYDKDF (reference sequence). V was pared by 5 bases and J by 3 bases, with 8 bases of the junction left unmatched. The sequence came from a female donor with multiple sclerosis, enrolled in a pregnancy study. The material sequenced was peripheral blood, taken after pregnancy. The V and J genes are TRBV15 and TRBJ1-5; TRBD1 matches at 9 bases. The DNA for the CDR3 is TGTGCCACCAGCGGATGGACAGGGGAAAACAATCAGCCCCAGCATTTT. It specifies CATSGWTGENNQPQHF.